This TCR beta chain came from a study of blood T cell repertoires in COVID-19. Study-level information: Specimens from acute and convalescent COVID-19 originated in the United States, Italy and Spain. Sources were T cells, B-cell-depleted T cells, or PBMCs; the material itself was cDNA or gDNA.

Per the authors' pipeline: Amplification of reference gene primers provided the estimated nucleated cell counts. The assay was immunoSEQ multiplex PCR, and TCRdb's table has in-frame clones only and misses some. Clonal size and the V and J genes are those of that table, whereas D and trimming came from the DNA. Of fewer than 250,000 clones detected, about 90% appear once; the ten largest clones hold less than 3.5%. In germline, CDR1 is LGHNA, CDR2 YNFKEQ. The CDR3 runs to 15 residues. Trimming stripped 1 base from V and 1 base from J, with 10 bases between. The J gene is TRBJ1-1, the V gene TRBV4-2; D not resolved. Source material: peripheral blood. This sequence originates from a woman aged 55-75 years with acute or convalescent COVID-19. The CDR3 region has the DNA TGTGCCAGCAGCCAAGTCGGGGAGGGGAACACTGAAGCTTTCTTT. It yields the protein CASSQVGEGNTEAFF.